This paragraph reports one TCR beta chain. Antigen: not known. This specimen belongs to a study of identifying expanded T cells in peripheral blood. Study-level points and caveats: Over about two and four weeks, about 15 and 19 clones changed, versus 1.2 between replicates.

Clones were read by immunoSEQ multiplex PCR, and TCRdb kept only the in-frame ones, dropping some. The table has approximately 100,000 clones, roughly 85% seen once; the top ten hold roughly 17%. The sample taken for sequencing was blood. This clonotype originated in a person aged 18 to 69 in good health.

The chain's CDR3 is CATKTSNTGELFF. The CDR3, as DNA: TGCGCCACCAAAACTTCGAACACCGGGGAGCTGTTTTTT. This sequence joins TRBV5-1 and TRBJ2-2; D is uncertain. The germline CDR1 and CDR2 sequences are SGHRS and YFSETQ. The CDR3 has 13 amino acids. The V and J ends lost 9 bases and 0 bases respectively, with 9 bases between them.